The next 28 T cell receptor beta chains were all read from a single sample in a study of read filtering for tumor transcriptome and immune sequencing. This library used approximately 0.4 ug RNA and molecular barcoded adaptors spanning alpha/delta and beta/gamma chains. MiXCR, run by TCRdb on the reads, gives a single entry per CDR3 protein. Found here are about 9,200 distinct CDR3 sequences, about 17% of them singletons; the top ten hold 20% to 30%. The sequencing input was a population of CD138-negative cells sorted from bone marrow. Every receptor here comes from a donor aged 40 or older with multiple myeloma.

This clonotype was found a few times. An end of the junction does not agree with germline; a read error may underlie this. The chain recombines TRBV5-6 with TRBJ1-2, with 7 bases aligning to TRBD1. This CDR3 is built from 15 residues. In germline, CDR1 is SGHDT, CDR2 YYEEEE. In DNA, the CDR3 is TGTGCCAGCAGTCCCCAAGCAGGGGGGATGGTTAGCTACGCCTTC. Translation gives CASSPQAGGMVSYAF.

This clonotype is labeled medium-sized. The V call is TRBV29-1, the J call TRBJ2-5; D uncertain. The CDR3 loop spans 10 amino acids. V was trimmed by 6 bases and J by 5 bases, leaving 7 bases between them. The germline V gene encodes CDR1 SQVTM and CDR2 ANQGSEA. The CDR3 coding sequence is TGCAGCGTCCGAGAGGAGACCCAGTACTTC. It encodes CSVREETQYF.

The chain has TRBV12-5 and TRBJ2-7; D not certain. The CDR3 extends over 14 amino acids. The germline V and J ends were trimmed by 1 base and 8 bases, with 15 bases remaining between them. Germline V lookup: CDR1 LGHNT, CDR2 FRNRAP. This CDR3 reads CASGLEQWSYKQYF. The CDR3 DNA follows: TGTGCTAGTGGTTTGGAGCAGTGGTCGTACAAGCAGTACTTC.

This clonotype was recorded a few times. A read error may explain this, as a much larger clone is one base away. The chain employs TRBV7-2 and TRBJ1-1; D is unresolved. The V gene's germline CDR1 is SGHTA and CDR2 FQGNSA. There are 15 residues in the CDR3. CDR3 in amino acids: CAGSLEAVMNTEAFF. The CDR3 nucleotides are TGTGCCGGCAGCTTAGAGGCGGTCATGAACACTGAAGCTTTCTTT.

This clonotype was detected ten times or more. The CDR3 bases are TGTGCCAGCAGCTTGGCCCCCGGGACAGCCTATGGCTACACCTTC. Protein sequence: CASSLAPGTAYGYTF. The chain employs TRBV5-4 and TRBJ1-2; 7 bases fit TRBD1. The J segment lost 4 bases and the V segment lost 0 bases, leaving 6 bases of the junction unmatched. Germline CDR1 is SGHNT and CDR2 is YYREEE (reference sequence). The CDR3 is 15 residues long.

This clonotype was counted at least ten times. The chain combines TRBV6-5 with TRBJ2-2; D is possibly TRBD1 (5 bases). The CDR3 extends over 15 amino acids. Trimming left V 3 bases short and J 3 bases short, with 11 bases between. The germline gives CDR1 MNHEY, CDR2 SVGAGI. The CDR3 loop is CASSYARADTGELFF. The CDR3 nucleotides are TGTGCCAGCAGTTATGCCAGGGCGGACACCGGGGAGCTGTTTTTT.

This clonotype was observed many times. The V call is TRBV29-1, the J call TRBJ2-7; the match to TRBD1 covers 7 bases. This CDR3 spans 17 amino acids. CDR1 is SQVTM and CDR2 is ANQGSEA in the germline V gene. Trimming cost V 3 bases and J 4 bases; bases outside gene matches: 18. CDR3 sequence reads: CSVESRGRGSLRYEQYF. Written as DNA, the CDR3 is TGCAGCGTTGAGTCAAGGGGCAGGGGGAGTCTAAGGTACGAGCAGTACTTC.

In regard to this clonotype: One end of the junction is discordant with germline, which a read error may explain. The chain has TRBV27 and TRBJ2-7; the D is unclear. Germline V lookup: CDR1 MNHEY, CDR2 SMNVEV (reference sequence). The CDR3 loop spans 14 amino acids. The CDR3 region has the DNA TGTGCCGGCAGTGCCGTCTCGGGCTCCTACGAGCAGTACTTC. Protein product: CAGSAVSGSYEQYF.

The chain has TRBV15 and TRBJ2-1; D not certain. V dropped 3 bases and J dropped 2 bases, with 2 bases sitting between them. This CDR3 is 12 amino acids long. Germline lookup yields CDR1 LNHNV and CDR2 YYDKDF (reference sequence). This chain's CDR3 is CATSRAYNEQFF. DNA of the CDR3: TGTGCCACCAGCAGGGCCTACAATGAGCAGTTCTTC.

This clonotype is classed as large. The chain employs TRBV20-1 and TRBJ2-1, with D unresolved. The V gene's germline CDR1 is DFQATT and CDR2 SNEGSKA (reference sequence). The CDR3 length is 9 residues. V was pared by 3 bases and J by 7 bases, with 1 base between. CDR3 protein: CSASNEQFF. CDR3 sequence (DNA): TGCAGTGCTAGTAATGAGCAGTTCTTC.

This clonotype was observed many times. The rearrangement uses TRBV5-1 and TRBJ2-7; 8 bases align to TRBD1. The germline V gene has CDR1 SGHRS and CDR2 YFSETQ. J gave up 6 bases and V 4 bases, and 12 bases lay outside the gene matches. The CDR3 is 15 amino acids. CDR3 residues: CASSPDRASRGEQYF. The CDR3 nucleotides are TGCGCCAGCAGCCCGGACAGGGCATCGAGGGGCGAGCAGTACTTC.

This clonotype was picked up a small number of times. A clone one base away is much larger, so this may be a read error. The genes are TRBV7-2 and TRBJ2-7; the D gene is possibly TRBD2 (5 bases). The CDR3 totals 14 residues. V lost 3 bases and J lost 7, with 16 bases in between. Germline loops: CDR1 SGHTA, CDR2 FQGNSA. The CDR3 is CASSFPRDVGEQYF. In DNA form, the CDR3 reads TGTGCCAGCAGCTTCCCACGGGATGTAGGAGAGCAGTACTTC. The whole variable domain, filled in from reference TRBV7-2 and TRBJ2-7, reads GAGVSQSPSNKVTEKGKDVELRCDPISGHTALYWYRQSLGQGLEFLIYFQGNSAPDKSGLPSDRFSAERTGGSVSTLTIQRTQQEDSAVYLCASSFPRDVGEQYFGPGTRLTVT.

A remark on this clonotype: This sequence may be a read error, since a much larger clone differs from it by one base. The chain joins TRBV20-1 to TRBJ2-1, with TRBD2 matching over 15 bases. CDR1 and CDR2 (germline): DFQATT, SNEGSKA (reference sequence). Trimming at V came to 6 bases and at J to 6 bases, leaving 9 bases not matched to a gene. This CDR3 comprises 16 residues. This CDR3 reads CSAGLAGGRMSNEQFF. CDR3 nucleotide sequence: TGCAGTGCAGGACTAGCGGGAGGGCGGATGTCCAATGAGCAGTTCTTC.

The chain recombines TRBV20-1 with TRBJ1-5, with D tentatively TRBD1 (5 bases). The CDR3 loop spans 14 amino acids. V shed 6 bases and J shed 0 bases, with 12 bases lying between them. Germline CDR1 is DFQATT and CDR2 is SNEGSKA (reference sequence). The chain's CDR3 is CSAPGRNSNQPQHF. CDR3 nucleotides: TGCAGTGCCCCGGGACGGAATAGCAATCAGCCCCAGCATTTT.

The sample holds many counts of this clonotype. As DNA, the CDR3 is TGTGCCAGCAGCCAATCAGGGGGCAGGTACGAGCAGTACTTC. Its protein product is CASSQSGGRYEQYF. The J gene is TRBJ2-7, the V gene TRBV3-1; 8 bases are a match to TRBD1. V shed 2 bases, J shed 4 bases, and the junction held 4 bases outside the gene matches. CDR1 LGHDT and CDR2 YNNKEL come from the germline V gene (reference sequence). This CDR3 contains 14 residues.

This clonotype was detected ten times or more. The CDR3 loop reads CASHGAHTHTGELFF. CDR3 DNA sequence: TGTGCCAGCCACGGGGCCCATACGCACACCGGGGAGCTGTTTTTT. The chain recombines TRBV6-2 or TRBV6-3 with TRBJ2-2; D may match TRBD1 or TRBD2 (5 bases each). With 8 bases removed from V and 3 bases from J, the gap between germline ends came to 16 bases. The CDR3 extends over 15 amino acids. Per germline, CDR1 MNHEY and CDR2 SVGEGT.

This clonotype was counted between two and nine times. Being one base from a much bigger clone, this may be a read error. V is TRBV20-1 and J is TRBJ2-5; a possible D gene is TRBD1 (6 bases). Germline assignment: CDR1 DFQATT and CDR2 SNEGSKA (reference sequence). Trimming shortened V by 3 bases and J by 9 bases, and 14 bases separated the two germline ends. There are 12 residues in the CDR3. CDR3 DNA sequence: TGCAGTGCTAGCCGACAGGAGGAGGCCCAGTACTTC. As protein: CSASRQEEAQYF.

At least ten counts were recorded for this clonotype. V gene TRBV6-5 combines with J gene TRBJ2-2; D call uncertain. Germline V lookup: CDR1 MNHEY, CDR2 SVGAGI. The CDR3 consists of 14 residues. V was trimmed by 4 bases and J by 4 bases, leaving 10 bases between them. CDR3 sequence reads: CASSSEDFTGELFF. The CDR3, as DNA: TGTGCCAGCAGTTCCGAAGACTTCACCGGGGAGCTGTTTTTT.

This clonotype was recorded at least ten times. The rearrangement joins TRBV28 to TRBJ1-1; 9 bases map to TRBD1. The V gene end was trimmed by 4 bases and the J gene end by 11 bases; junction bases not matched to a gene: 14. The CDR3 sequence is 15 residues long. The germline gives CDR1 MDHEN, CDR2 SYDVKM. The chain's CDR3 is CASSSGTGYKGLAFF. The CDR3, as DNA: TGTGCCAGCAGTTCCGGGACAGGGTATAAGGGGTTGGCTTTCTTT.

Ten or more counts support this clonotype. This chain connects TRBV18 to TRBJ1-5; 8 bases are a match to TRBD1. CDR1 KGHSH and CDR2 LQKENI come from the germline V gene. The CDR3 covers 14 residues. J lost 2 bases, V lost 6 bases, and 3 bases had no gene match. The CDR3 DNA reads TGTGCCAGCTCCCCAGGGGGCGGCAATCAGCCCCAGCATTTT. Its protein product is CASSPGGGNQPQHF.

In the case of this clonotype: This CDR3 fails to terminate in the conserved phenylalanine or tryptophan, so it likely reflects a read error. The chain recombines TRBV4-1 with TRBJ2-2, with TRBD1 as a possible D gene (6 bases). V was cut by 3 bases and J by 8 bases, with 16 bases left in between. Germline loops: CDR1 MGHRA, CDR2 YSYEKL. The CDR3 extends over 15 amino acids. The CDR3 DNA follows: TGCGCCAGCAGCCAGTCTAGGATAGGGGGTGGGGAGCTGTTTCTT. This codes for CASSQSRIGGGELFL.

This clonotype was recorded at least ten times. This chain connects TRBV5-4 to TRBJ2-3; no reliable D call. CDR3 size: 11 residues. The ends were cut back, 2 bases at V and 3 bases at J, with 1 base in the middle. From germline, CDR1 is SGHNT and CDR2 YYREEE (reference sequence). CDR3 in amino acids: CASSLTDTQYF. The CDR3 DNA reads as TGTGCCAGCAGCTTAACAGATACGCAGTATTTT.

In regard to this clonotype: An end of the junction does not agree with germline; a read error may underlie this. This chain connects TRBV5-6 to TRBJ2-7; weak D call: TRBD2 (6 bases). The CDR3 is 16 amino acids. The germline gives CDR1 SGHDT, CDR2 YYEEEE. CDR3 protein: CTSCYGGLSLYYEQYF. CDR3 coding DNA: TGTACCAGCTGCTACGGGGGTCTTTCCCTCTACTACGAGCAGTACTTC.

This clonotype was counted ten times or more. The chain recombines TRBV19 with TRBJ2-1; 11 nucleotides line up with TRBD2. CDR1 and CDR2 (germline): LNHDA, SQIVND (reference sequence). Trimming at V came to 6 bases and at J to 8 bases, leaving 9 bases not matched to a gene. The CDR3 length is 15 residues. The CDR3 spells CASRPTSGSYDEQFF. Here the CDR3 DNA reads TGTGCCAGTAGGCCAACTAGCGGGAGTTACGATGAGCAGTTCTTC.

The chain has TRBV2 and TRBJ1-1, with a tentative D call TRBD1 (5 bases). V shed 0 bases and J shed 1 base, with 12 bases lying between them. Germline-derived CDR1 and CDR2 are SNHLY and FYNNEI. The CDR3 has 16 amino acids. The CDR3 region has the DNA TGTGCCAGCAGTGAAGCGCATTTTCAGGGGAACACTGAAGCTTTCTTT. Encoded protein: CASSEAHFQGNTEAFF. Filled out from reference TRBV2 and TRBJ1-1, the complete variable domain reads EPEVTQTPSHQVTQMGQEVILRCVPISNHLYFYWYRQILGQKVEFLVSFYNNEISEKSEIFDDQFSVERPDGSNFTLKIRSTKLEDSAMYFCASSEAHFQGNTEAFFGQGTRLTVV.

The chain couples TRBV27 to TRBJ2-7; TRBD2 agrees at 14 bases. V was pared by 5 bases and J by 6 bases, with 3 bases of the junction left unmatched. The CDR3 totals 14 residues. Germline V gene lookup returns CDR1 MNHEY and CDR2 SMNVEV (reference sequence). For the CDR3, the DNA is TGTGCCAGCAGTGGACTAGCGGGGGGTGCCGAGCAGTACTTC. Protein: CASSGLAGGAEQYF.

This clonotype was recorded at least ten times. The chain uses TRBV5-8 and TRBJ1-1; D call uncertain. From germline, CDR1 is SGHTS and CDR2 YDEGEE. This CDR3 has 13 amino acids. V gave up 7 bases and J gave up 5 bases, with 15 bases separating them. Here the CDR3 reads CASPMGSVTEAFF. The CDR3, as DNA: TGTGCCAGCCCCATGGGCTCGGTAACTGAAGCTTTCTTT.

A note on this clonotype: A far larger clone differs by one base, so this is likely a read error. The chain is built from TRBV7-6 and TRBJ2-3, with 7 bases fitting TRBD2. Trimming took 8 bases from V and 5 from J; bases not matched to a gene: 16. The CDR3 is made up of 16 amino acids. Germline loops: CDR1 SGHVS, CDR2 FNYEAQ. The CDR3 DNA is TGTGCCAGCGCCGCCCAGGTGGGGGGGACGGGAGATACGCAGTATTTT. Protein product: CASAAQVGGTGDTQYF.